Shown below are 18 T cell receptor beta chains from a single sample sequenced in a study of shared T cell receptors in the human thymus. Generated by immunoSEQ multiplex PCR, the TCRdb table keeps only in-frame clones and is missing some. Of under 850,000 clones listed, around 89% are singletons. This sample also belongs to another study, concerning human thymus T cells.

The material sequenced was thymocytes. The receptors derive from a boy under two years old with a congenital heart defect.

In regard to this clone: This sample includes further DNA sequences coding for the same CDR3. The V gene is TRBV27, the J gene TRBJ2-7; D gene uncertain. V lost 6 bases to trimming and J lost 0 bases, with 3 bases between them. The CDR3 extends over 11 amino acids. CDR1 and CDR2 from the germline V gene are MNHEY and SMNVEV (reference sequence). CDR3 loop: CASSSSYEQYF. The DNA for the CDR3 is TGTGCCAGCAGCTCCTCCTACGAGCAGTACTTC.

The chain links TRBV6-5 to TRBJ2-5; tentatively, D is TRBD2 (6 bases). Germline V CDR1 and CDR2: MNHEY, SVGAGI. Between the trimmed V and J ends, which lost 4 bases and 5 bases, there was a span of 11 bases. The CDR3 is made up of 13 amino acids. The CDR3 reads CASSWGVEETQYF. The DNA of the CDR3 is TGTGCCAGCAGTTGGGGGGTCGAGGAGACCCAGTACTTC.

The V call is TRBV30, the J call TRBJ2-7; 8 bases fit TRBD1. With V trimmed by 3 bases and J by 5 bases, 9 bases remained unmatched. The CDR3 runs 14 residues. Germline CDR1 and CDR2: GTSNPN and SVGIG (reference sequence). This CDR3 is CAWSRGLVLHEQYF. CDR3 DNA sequence: TGTGCCTGGAGCAGGGGGCTTGTACTCCACGAGCAGTACTTC.

There are a few counts of this clone. In nucleotides, the CDR3 is TGTGCCAGCAGCCTCGAAGGGACAGGAAATCAGCCCCAGCATTTT. Encoded protein: CASSLEGTGNQPQHF. The chain links TRBV7-6 to TRBJ1-5; 8 bases fit TRBD1. In germline, CDR1 is SGHVS, CDR2 FNYEAQ. J lost 4 bases, V lost 5 bases, and 7 bases had no gene match. The CDR3 runs to 15 residues.

The chain uses TRBV5-1 and TRBJ1-6; 10 bases are a match to TRBD1. Germline loops: CDR1 SGHRS, CDR2 YFSETQ. CDR3 length: 17 residues. J lost 3 bases, V lost 4 bases, and 7 bases had no gene match. The DNA for the CDR3 is TGCGCCAGCAGCCTCCTTGGACAGGGGGGCTATAATTCACCCCTCCACTTT. Residues: CASSLLGQGGYNSPLHF.

This rearrangement joins TRBV14 to TRBJ2-1; 7 bases align to TRBD2. The V gene's germline CDR1 is SGHDN and CDR2 FVKESK. The V and J ends lost 1 base and 2 bases, in that order; junction bases with no gene match: 5. The CDR3 is 16 amino acids. In DNA form, the CDR3 reads TGTGCCAGCAGCCAAGGGAGGCGGGGGACCTACAATGAGCAGTTCTTC. Translating it yields CASSQGRRGTYNEQFF.

CDR3 coding DNA: TGTGCCAGCAGCTTAGCGGCGGGTCGCCCGGACGAGCAGTACTTC. It specifies CASSLAAGRPDEQYF. The rearrangement links TRBV11-1 to TRBJ2-7, with D possibly TRBD2 on 5 matching bases. Germline loops: CDR1 SGHAT, CDR2 FQDESV (reference sequence). The CDR3 totals 15 residues. V was clipped by 0 bases and J by 5 bases, with 14 bases between them.

This clone was found a few times. This chain connects TRBV27 to TRBJ2-2; tentative D call: TRBD1 (5 bases). Trimming removed 1 base from V and 5 bases from J, with 8 bases in between. CDR1 and CDR2 from the germline V gene are MNHEY and SMNVEV (reference sequence). The CDR3 contains 14 residues. Written as DNA, the CDR3 is TGTGCCAGCAGTTTATTACAGGCTACCGGGGAGCTGTTTTTT. Protein: CASSLLQATGELFF.

The V gene is TRBV28, the J gene TRBJ2-1; 10 bases line up with TRBD2. The J segment lost 5 bases and the V segment lost 9 bases, leaving 10 bases of the junction unmatched. The CDR3 totals 15 residues. Germline values: CDR1 MDHEN, CDR2 SYDVKM. The CDR3, as DNA: TGTGCCAGTTTACTAGCGGGATGGGTGCACAATGAGCAGTTCTTC. It is translated as CASLLAGWVHNEQFF.

This chain joins TRBV6-5 and TRBJ1-4; tentative D call: TRBD1 (6 bases). Germline V gene lookup returns CDR1 MNHEY and CDR2 SVGAGI. V gave up 7 bases and J gave up 3 bases, with 12 bases separating them. The CDR3 is 14 amino acids. The CDR3 DNA follows: TGTGCCAGCAAGAGGACAGTCCCTAATGAAAAACTGTTTTTT. Its protein product is CASKRTVPNEKLFF.

The rearrangement joins TRBV27 to TRBJ2-2; D may be TRBD1 (5 bases). Per germline, CDR1 MNHEY and CDR2 SMNVEV (reference sequence). CDR3 size: 14 residues. V was shortened by 4 bases and J by 0 bases, with 6 bases between the two germline ends. DNA for the CDR3: TGTGCCAGCAGTTCGACAGCGAACACCGGGGAGCTGTTTTTT. Amino acid sequence: CASSSTANTGELFF.

This chain joins TRBV4-3 and TRBJ2-1, with TRBD2 identical over 14 bases. Germline V gene sequence: CDR1 LGHNA, CDR2 YSLEER. There are 17 residues in the CDR3. Trimming took 1 base from V and 8 from J; bases not matched to a gene: 7. The CDR3 region is CASSQGLGTSGSDEQFF. DNA for the CDR3: TGCGCCAGCAGCCAAGGCCTCGGGACTAGCGGGAGCGATGAGCAGTTCTTC.

V usage is TRBV28 and J usage is TRBJ2-7; 14 positions agree with TRBD2. The length of the CDR3 is 18 residues. Germline V gene lookup returns CDR1 MDHEN and CDR2 SYDVKM. The V gene end was trimmed by 5 bases and the J gene end by 7 bases; junction bases not matched to a gene: 16. CDR3 residues: CASSPKTPGLAGVCEQYF. Here the CDR3 DNA reads TGTGCCAGCAGTCCGAAGACCCCGGGACTAGCGGGAGTATGTGAGCAGTACTTC.

The table lists this clone with a count of one. The genes are TRBV28 and TRBJ1-2; 10 nucleotides match TRBD1. Per the germline V gene, CDR1 is MDHEN and CDR2 is SYDVKM. This CDR3 is built from 15 residues. Trimming took 5 bases from V and 6 from J; bases not matched to a gene: 9. Written as DNA, the CDR3 is TGTGCCAGCAGTGAAAGGCCCGGGACAGGGGATGGCTACACCTTC. This codes for CASSERPGTGDGYTF.

This chain links TRBV28 with TRBJ1-1; the D gene is possibly TRBD1 (6 bases). The CDR3 is made up of 14 amino acids. Germline CDR1 and CDR2: MDHEN and SYDVKM. The germline V and J ends were trimmed by 5 bases and 0 bases, with 10 bases remaining between them. CDR3 nucleotide sequence: TGTGCCAGCAGTAGGGGGACTATGAACACTGAAGCTTTCTTT. Protein sequence: CASSRGTMNTEAFF. The whole variable domain, remainder taken from reference TRBV28 and TRBJ1-1, is DVKVTQSSRYLVKRTGEKVFLECVQDMDHENMFWYRQDPGLGLRLIYFSYDVKMKEKGDIPEGYSVSREKKERFSLILESASTNQTSMYLCASSRGTMNTEAFFGQGTRLTVV.

The chain links TRBV19 to TRBJ2-7, with 8 positions matching TRBD1. Germline CDR1 is LNHDA and CDR2 is SQIVND (reference sequence). The J segment lost 6 bases and the V segment lost 0 bases, leaving 1 base of the junction unmatched. This CDR3 spans 13 amino acids. Here the CDR3 DNA reads TGTGCCAGTAGTATAGACAGGGGGCGCGAGCAGTACTTC. Residues: CASSIDRGREQYF.

Turning to this clone: Other DNA sequences in this sample translate to the same CDR3. The chain combines TRBV5-1 with TRBJ1-5; 7 nucleotides agree with TRBD1. V gave up 4 bases and J gave up 0 bases; unmatched junction bases: 4. The germline gives CDR1 SGHRS, CDR2 YFSETQ. This CDR3 region has 15 residues. CDR3 loop: CASSLGGDSNQPQHF. As DNA, the CDR3 is TGCGCCAGCAGCCTAGGGGGCGATAGCAATCAGCCCCAGCATTTT. Together with reference TRBV5-1 and TRBJ1-5, the CDR3 gives the full variable domain: KAGVTQTPRYLIKTRGQQVTLSCSPISGHRSVSWYQQTPGQGLQFLFEYFSETQRNKGNFPGRFSGRQFSNSRSEMNVSTLELGDSALYLCASSLGGDSNQPQHFGDGTRLSIL.

V usage is TRBV27 and J usage is TRBJ1-2; a weak D match, TRBD1 (5 bases). The CDR3 has 13 residues. Germline values: CDR1 MNHEY, CDR2 SMNVEV (reference sequence). Trimming left V 4 bases short and J 6 bases short, with 12 bases between. CDR3 coding DNA: TGTGCCAGCAGTTCAGGGATGGAAAATGGCTACACCTTC. It codes for CASSSGMENGYTF.